Each of the 3 T cell receptor beta chains below was sequenced from the same sample in a study of graft-versus-host responses after intestinal transplantation. Which antigens these TCRs recognize remains unknown. Sequencing used immunoSEQ multiplex PCR; TCRdb keeps in-frame clones, though not all of them. The table shows about 92,000 clones, with around four fifths occurring only once. Source: unstimulated CD8+ T cells sorted from spleen or lymph node cells, taken before intestinal transplant. These receptors came from a human donor who received an intestinal transplant.

This chain connects TRBV5-1 to TRBJ2-5, with TRBD1 as a possible D gene (6 bases). The CDR3 extends over 15 amino acids. Germline V gene sequence: CDR1 SGHRS, CDR2 YFSETQ. V was clipped by 0 bases and J by 2 bases, with 11 bases between them. The CDR3 loop reads CASSLEDSLQETQYF. DNA for the CDR3: TGCGCCAGCAGCTTGGAGGACAGCTTACAAGAGACCCAGTACTTC.

A note on this clone: One junction end disagrees with the germline gene, perhaps due to a read error. This chain uses TRBV7-2 with TRBJ2-5; no clear D. Germline V gene data show CDR1 as SGHTA and CDR2 as FQGNSA. CDR3 length: 15 amino acids. The CDR3 DNA is TGTGCCAGCAGCTTAGGTCAGCCCCCTCAGGAGAGCCAGTACTTC. This sequence encodes CASSLGQPPQESQYF.

This chain uses TRBV1 with TRBJ2-2; TRBD1, the table's D call, lacks a check against the DNA. TRBV1 constitutes a pseudogene. The length of the CDR3 is 15 residues. The CDR3 DNA is TGCACCAGCAGCCAAGACAGGGATTATGCCGGGGAGCTGTTTTTT. Its translation: CTSSQDRDYAGELFF.